This entry lists 17 T cell receptor beta chains sequenced from one sample in a study of shared clonotypes between healthy human individuals. The assay was immunoSEQ multiplex PCR, and TCRdb's table has in-frame clones only and misses some. The sample includes nearly 2 million clones, around 96% of them seen just once. Cells designated naive CD8 were CD45RO-negative and were positively selected for CCR7, with terminally differentiated effector memory CD45RA+ cells excluded. Sequencing input: naive CD8+ T cells sorted from blood. Receptors were obtained from a young man in good health.

This rearrangement joins TRBV4-1 to TRBJ1-6, with TRBD1 as a possible D gene (6 bases). Trimming left V 3 bases short and J 8 bases short, with 11 bases between. Germline V gives CDR1 MGHRA, CDR2 YSYEKL. The CDR3 extends over 14 amino acids. The CDR3, as DNA: TGCGCCAGCAGCCACGTGGGGGCTCATTCACCCCTCCACTTT. Amino acid sequence: CASSHVGAHSPLHF.

This chain uses TRBV5-6 with TRBJ1-1, with 7 bases matching TRBD1. The CDR3 is 18 amino acids. Looked up from germline, CDR1 is SGHDT and CDR2 is YYEEEE. Unmatched junction bases numbered 21, after V lost 4 bases and J lost 6 bases. Written as DNA, the CDR3 is TGTGCCAGCAGCCCGCGTCGGGACAGTTGGCCGAGGCGGGCTGAAGCTTTCTTT. It translates to CASSPRRDSWPRRAEAFF.

This clone was observed once. Distinct nucleotide sequences in the sample also encode this CDR3. The V and J genes are TRBV7-9 and TRBJ1-2; D remains ambiguous. The V and J ends lost 1 base and 0 bases respectively, with 3 bases between them. The germline gives CDR1 SEHNR, CDR2 FQNEAQ (reference sequence). This CDR3 region has 13 residues. The CDR3 protein is CASSLGTNYGYTF. CDR3 sequence (DNA): TGTGCCAGCAGCTTAGGTACTAACTATGGCTACACCTTC.

About this clone itself: Other nucleotide sequences in the sample specify the same CDR3. This rearrangement joins TRBV27 to TRBJ2-5; 9 bases are shared with TRBD2. From germline, CDR1 is MNHEY and CDR2 SMNVEV (reference sequence). The CDR3 consists of 15 residues. V dropped 2 bases and J dropped 5; count of bases not matched to a gene: 6. The CDR3 spells CASSLTAGGQETQYF. CDR3 nucleotide sequence: TGTGCCAGCAGTTTAACGGCGGGGGGGCAGGAGACCCAGTACTTC.

The chain is built from TRBV10-1 and TRBJ2-1; a possible D gene is TRBD1 (5 bases). The CDR3 is 14 residues long. The germline gives CDR1 WNHNN, CDR2 SYGVQD (reference sequence). V was pared by 2 bases and J by 0 bases, with 5 bases between. The DNA of the CDR3 is TGCGCCAGCAGTGAGCAGGGCTCCTACAATGAGCAGTTCTTC. This gives the protein CASSEQGSYNEQFF.

This clone was observed once. The chain employs TRBV7-2 and TRBJ1-1; D is unresolved. V was clipped by 3 bases and J by 7 bases, with 12 bases between them. The CDR3 runs to 13 residues. Germline CDR1 reads SGHTA; CDR2 reads FQGNSA. DNA of the CDR3: TGTGCCAGCAGCTTCTACCCCCAGTATGAAGCTTTCTTT. Encoded protein: CASSFYPQYEAFF. Looking up the rest from reference TRBV7-2 and TRBJ1-1 gives the full variable domain: GAGVSQSPSNKVTEKGKDVELRCDPISGHTALYWYRQSLGQGLEFLIYFQGNSAPDKSGLPSDRFSAERTGGSVSTLTIQRTQQEDSAVYLCASSFYPQYEAFFGQGTRLTVV.

The chain has TRBV27 and TRBJ2-2; the match to TRBD2 covers 8 bases. This CDR3 contains 17 residues. The J segment lost 3 bases and the V segment lost 4 bases, leaving 10 bases of the junction unmatched. The V gene's germline CDR1 is MNHEY and CDR2 SMNVEV (reference sequence). In DNA, the CDR3 is TGTGCCAGCAGTTCCCTCTTAGCGGGGTTGGACACCGGGGAGCTGTTTTTT. Residues: CASSSLLAGLDTGELFF.

A note on this clone: Relative to the germline gene, one junction end is altered; a read error may explain this. CDR3 DNA: TGCGCCAGCAGTCAAGAATGGGCAGGGGCCTACGAGCAGTACTTC. The encoded protein is CASSQEWAGAYEQYF. The rearrangement uses TRBV4-1 and TRBJ2-7; a weak D match, TRBD1 (6 bases). The CDR3 has 15 amino acids. Germline-derived CDR1 and CDR2 are MGHRA and YSYEKL.

As concerns this clone: This sample includes further DNA sequences coding for the same CDR3. CDR3 amino acids: CASSYMGTYEQYF. The DNA of the CDR3 is TGTGCCAGCAGTTACATGGGAACGTACGAGCAGTACTTC. V and J are TRBV6-6 and TRBJ2-7, with D unresolved. The CDR3 covers 13 residues. With 2 bases removed from V and 4 bases from J, the gap between germline ends came to 9 bases. Germline V gene sequence: CDR1 MNHNY, CDR2 SVGAGI (reference sequence).

The table lists this clone with a count of one. This chain links TRBV7-8 with TRBJ1-5; D is possibly TRBD1 (5 bases). The CDR3 totals 16 residues. V shed 1 base and J shed 0 bases, with 10 bases lying between them. The germline V gene encodes CDR1 SGHVS and CDR2 FQNEAQ. The CDR3 loop reads CASSLEGVYSNQPQHF. The CDR3 bases are TGTGCCAGCAGCTTAGAAGGGGTCTATAGCAATCAGCCCCAGCATTTT.

Regarding this clone: The same CDR3 also results from other DNA sequences found in this sample. The chain is built from TRBV5-6 and TRBJ1-5, with TRBD1 matching 10 bases. CDR3 size: 14 residues. Germline trimming cut 5 bases from V and 6 bases from J; bases unmatched to any gene: 5. Germline CDR1 is SGHDT and CDR2 is YYEEEE. The DNA of the CDR3 is TGTGCCAGCAGTTCCGGGACAGGGGTTCAGCCCCAGCATTTT. It translates to CASSSGTGVQPQHF. Full variable domain (remainder filled in from reference TRBV5-6 and TRBJ1-5): DAGVTQSPTHLIKTRGQQVTLRCSPKSGHDTVSWYQQALGQGPQFIFQYYEEEERQRGNFPDRFSGHQFPNYSSELNVNALLLGDSALYLCASSSGTGVQPQHFGDGTRLSIL.

This chain joins TRBV4-1 and TRBJ2-7; 7 bases agree with TRBD2. This CDR3 comprises 14 residues. The V and J ends lost 4 bases and 2 bases, in that order; junction bases with no gene match: 5. Germline V gene data show CDR1 as MGHRA and CDR2 as YSYEKL. The CDR3 region is CASSPGGSTYEQYF. CDR3 nucleotides: TGCGCCAGCAGCCCGGGGGGTTCGACCTACGAGCAGTACTTC.

For this clone: The sample holds other DNA sequences that translate to the same CDR3. The rearrangement joins TRBV27 to TRBJ2-7, with 11 bases aligning to TRBD1. The CDR3 consists of 15 residues. CDR1 MNHEY and CDR2 SMNVEV come from the germline V gene (reference sequence). V lost 0 bases, J lost 4 bases, and 2 bases stayed unmatched. In nucleotides, the CDR3 is TGTGCCAGCAGTTTATCAGGGACAGGGGGTTACGAGCAGTACTTC. Translation: CASSLSGTGGYEQYF.

This sequence joins TRBV6-4 and TRBJ1-3; a possible D gene is TRBD1 (6 bases). Deletions cut 10 bases from V and 2 bases from J, with 24 bases between. Per germline, CDR1 MRHNA and CDR2 SNTAGT. The CDR3 sequence is 17 residues long. The CDR3 region has the DNA TGTGCCACTCCACTTGAGGAACAGGGATTTACTGGAAACACCATATATTTT. Its translation is CATPLEEQGFTGNTIYF.

This chain connects TRBV19 to TRBJ2-7; the match to TRBD1 covers 8 bases. CDR1 and CDR2 from the germline V gene are LNHDA and SQIVND (reference sequence). The CDR3 extends over 15 amino acids. V lost 5 bases and J lost 2; bases outside the gene matches: 8. CDR3 sequence reads: CASSPRRTGTYEQYF. In nucleotides, the CDR3 is TGTGCCAGTAGTCCTCGACGGACAGGGACCTACGAGCAGTACTTC.

The CDR3 sequence is CASSQELALSYNEQFF. CDR3 in DNA: TGTGCCAGCAGCCAAGAACTAGCGCTGTCCTACAATGAGCAGTTCTTC. The rearrangement joins TRBV4-2 to TRBJ2-1, with 7 bases identical to TRBD2. V was clipped by 0 bases and J by 1 base; unmatched bases: 3. This CDR3 is 16 amino acids long. Germline loops: CDR1 LGHNA, CDR2 YNFKEQ.

The chain combines TRBV28 with TRBJ2-7, with D perhaps TRBD1 or TRBD2 (5 bases each). The V and J ends lost 2 bases and 2 bases respectively, with 16 bases between them. Per germline, CDR1 MDHEN and CDR2 SYDVKM. There are 16 residues in the CDR3. The chain's CDR3 is CASSLGWGTDAYEQYF. CDR3 DNA: TGTGCCAGCAGTTTAGGGTGGGGGACGGACGCCTACGAGCAGTACTTC.